This T cell receptor (beta chain) was sequenced in a study of cytomegalovirus exposure and HLA in healthy donors. The wider study: Earlier work reported 117 million unique TCR beta sequences from about 190 million T cells. Study outcomes and limitations: Clonal expansion was found to be greater in HLA-associated TCR beta chains than in equally common others in a later analysis.

V lost 3 bases and J 1 base, leaving 3 bases between the germline ends. This CDR3 is 12 amino acids long. Germline CDR1 is KGHSH and CDR2 is LQKENI. The PCR had 60 Vbeta and 13 Jbeta primers. Using immunoSEQ multiplex PCR, the repertoire was profiled, and TCRdb retains in-frame clones only, with some absent. The table records 140,000 to 150,000 clones, roughly 82% of them present only once. With respect to this clone: Its antigen is still unknown.

This clonotype was obtained from a man aged 25 to 45 in good health and CMV-seronegative. Sequencing was carried out using PBMCs. The V gene is TRBV18, the J gene TRBJ1-1; the D is unclear. The CDR3 here is CASSPRNTEAFF. CDR3 bases: TGTGCCAGCTCACCCAGGAACACTGAAGCTTTCTTT.